The clone carrying this T cell receptor beta chain was seen more than once but under ten times. Its antigen remains unknown. Germline CDR1 LGHNA, CDR2 YNFKEQ. The CDR3 spans 16 residues. V was trimmed by 0 bases and J by 3 bases, leaving 13 bases between them. UMIs and sample barcodes were carried by the TCR alpha and TCR beta cDNA libraries that 5'RACE produced using constant-segment primers. TCRdb fed the 5' RACE reads into MiXCR, producing one record per CDR3 protein. The sample includes 250,000 or so distinct CDR3 sequences, 8% to 9.5% of them seen just once. This sample was included in a study of T-cell memory formation after mild COVID-19. Study-level findings and limits: Later expanders leaned CD4+, whereas day 15 to 85 contracting clones were balanced CD4/CD8. The pre-infection memory compartment contained some responding clones, suggesting cross-reactive memory joined.

The gene calls are TRBV4-2 and TRBJ2-3; no clear D. The source of this sequence is a young man who had mild COVID-19 (a few samples of this study predate the infection). Cell type and time point are not known. The sequenced sample consisted of PBMCs or a T cell subset sorted from them (not recorded which). CDR3 protein: CASSQEGRRPTDTQYF. CDR3 DNA: TGTGCCAGCAGCCAAGAAGGCAGGAGACCTACAGATACGCAGTATTTT.